This entry concerns a single T cell receptor beta chain. Its antigen is undetermined. This entry comes from a study of cytomegalovirus exposure and HLA in healthy donors. Study summary: Among several hundred genotyped donors, around 80% fell in the Caucasian-associated ancestry cluster. Study-level findings and limits: Accurate HLA-A and HLA-B prediction from TCR beta sequences was reported for most subjects.

This PCR relied on a set of 60 Vbeta primers and 13 Jbeta primers. The method was immunoSEQ multiplex PCR; TCRdb's version includes in-frame clones alone and lacks a portion of them. Here the sample spans nearly 200,000 clones, 82% being singletons. The sample comprised PBMCs. This TCR was sampled from a boy between 2 and 10 years old in good health and CMV-seronegative.

CDR3 residues: CASSSSYNTQDNSNQPQHF. In DNA, the CDR3 is TGTGCCAGCAGCTCCTCCTATAACACACAGGATAATAGCAATCAGCCCCAGCATTTT. The chain couples TRBV7-3 to TRBJ1-5, with D maybe TRBD1 (5 bases). V lost 4 bases to trimming and J lost 0 bases, with 22 bases between them. The CDR3 covers 19 residues. Germline values: CDR1 SGHTA, CDR2 FQGTGA. The full variable domain, completed using reference TRBV7-3 and TRBJ1-5, is GAGVSQTPSNKVTEKGKYVELRCDPISGHTALYWYRQSLGQGPEFLIYFQGTGAADDSGLPNDRFFAVRPEGSVSTLKIQRTERGDSAVYLCASSSSYNTQDNSNQPQHFGDGTRLSIL.